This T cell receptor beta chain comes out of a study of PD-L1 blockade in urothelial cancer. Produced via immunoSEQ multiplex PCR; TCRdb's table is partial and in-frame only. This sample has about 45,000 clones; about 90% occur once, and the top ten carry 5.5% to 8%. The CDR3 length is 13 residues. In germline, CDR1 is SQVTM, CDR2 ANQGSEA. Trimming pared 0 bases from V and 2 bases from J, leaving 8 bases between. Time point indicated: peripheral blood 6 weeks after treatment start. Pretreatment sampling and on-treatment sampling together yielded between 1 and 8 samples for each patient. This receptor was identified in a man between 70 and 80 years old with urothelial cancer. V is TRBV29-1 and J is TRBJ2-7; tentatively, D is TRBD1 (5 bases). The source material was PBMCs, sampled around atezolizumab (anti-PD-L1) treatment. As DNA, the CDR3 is TGCAGCGTTGAAGAAGACAGAACCTACGAGCAGTACTTC. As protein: CSVEEDRTYEQYF.